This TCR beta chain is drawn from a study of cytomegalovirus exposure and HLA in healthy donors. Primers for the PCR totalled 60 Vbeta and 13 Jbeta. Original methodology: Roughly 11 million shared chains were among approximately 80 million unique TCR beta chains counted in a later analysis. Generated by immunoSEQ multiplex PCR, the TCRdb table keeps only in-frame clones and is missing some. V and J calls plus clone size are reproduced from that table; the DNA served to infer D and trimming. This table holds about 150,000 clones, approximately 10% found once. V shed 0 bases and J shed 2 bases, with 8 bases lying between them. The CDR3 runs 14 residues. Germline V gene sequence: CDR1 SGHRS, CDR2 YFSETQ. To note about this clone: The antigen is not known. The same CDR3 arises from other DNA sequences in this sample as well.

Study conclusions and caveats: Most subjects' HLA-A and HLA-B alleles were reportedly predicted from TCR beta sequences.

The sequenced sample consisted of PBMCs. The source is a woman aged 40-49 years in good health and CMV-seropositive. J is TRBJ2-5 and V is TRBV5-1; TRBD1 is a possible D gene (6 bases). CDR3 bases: TGCGCCAGCAGCTTGGGGCAGGGGCAAGAGACCCAGTACTTC. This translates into CASSLGQGQETQYF. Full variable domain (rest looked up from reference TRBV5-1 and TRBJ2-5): KAGVTQTPRYLIKTRGQQVTLSCSPISGHRSVSWYQQTPGQGLQFLFEYFSETQRNKGNFPGRFSGRQFSNSRSEMNVSTLELGDSALYLCASSLGQGQETQYFGPGTRLLVL.